What follows is one T cell receptor beta chain and its context. The source of the sample is a study of blood T cell repertoires in COVID-19. This table comes from immunoSEQ multiplex PCR, and its TCRdb copy is limited to in-frame clones, with some not included. The sample has 86,000 or so clones, around nine tenths seen once. J was trimmed by 2 bases and V by 2 bases; bases with no gene match: 5. This CDR3 is 15 amino acids long. Germline V gene sequence: CDR1 MNHNS, CDR2 SASEGT. The chain links TRBV6-1 to TRBJ2-7; TRBD1 matches 8 bases. The sequence was collected from a man in his fifties or sixties with active or convalescent COVID-19. Specimen: peripheral blood. The CDR3 DNA is TGTGCCAGCAGTGAACCGGGACAGGCAACCTACGAGCAGTACTTC. Its protein product is CASSEPGQATYEQYF.